The clone carrying this TCR beta chain was picked up a small number of times. As yet, its antigen is unknown. This sample is drawn from a study of T-cell memory formation after mild COVID-19. At the level of the study: For the most part, TCR clusters were specific to one donor.

The CDR3 sequence is 15 residues long. V was clipped by 5 bases and J by 0 bases; unmatched bases: 4. Germline V gene lookup returns CDR1 SEHNR and CDR2 FQNEAQ (reference sequence). 5'RACE, which relied on constant-segment primers, yielded TCR alpha and TCR beta cDNA libraries carrying sample barcodes and UMIs. TCRdb fed the 5' RACE reads into MiXCR, producing one record per CDR3 protein. The sample has around 250,000 distinct CDR3 sequences; 15% to 20% are singletons. Study conclusions and caveats: Largely, contracting CD4+ clones fell within CM and EM, and contracting CD8+ clones within EMRA. From day 15 to 85, contracting clones were balanced between CD4 and CD8, whereas later expanders leaned toward CD4+.

This sequence originates from a man younger than 30 who had mild COVID-19 (a few samples of this study predate the infection). Cell type and time point are not known. Sequences were obtained from PBMCs or a T cell subset sorted from them (not recorded which). The V call is TRBV7-9, the J call TRBJ2-3; TRBD1 matches 8 bases. The CDR3 sequence is CASSDRTGSTDTQYF. DNA for the CDR3: TGTGCCAGCAGCGACAGGACAGGGAGCACAGATACGCAGTATTTT. The full variable domain, with the rest looked up from reference TRBV7-9 and TRBJ2-3, is DTGVSQNPRHKITKRGQNVTFRCDPISEHNRLYWYRQTLGQGPEFLTYFQNEAQLEKSRLLSDRFSAERPKGSFSTLEIQRTEQGDSAMYLCASSDRTGSTDTQYFGPGTRLTVL.